The present entry profiles one T cell receptor (beta chain) with its context. Its cognate antigen is unknown. The data originate from a study of cytomegalovirus exposure and HLA in healthy donors. Study in general: Approximately 85 million unique TCRs from HLA-typed donors made up an early data release.

13 Jbeta primers and 60 Vbeta primers were used for the PCR. Measured with immunoSEQ multiplex PCR; TCRdb has only the in-frame clones, and not every one. The repertoire has under 200,000 clones, 80% to 90% of them found once; the top ten carry less than 0.4%. The V gene's germline CDR1 is KGHSH and CDR2 LQKENI. The ends lost 2 bases at V and 6 bases at J; junction bases unmatched: 23. This CDR3 contains 21 residues. Study-level points and caveats: For TCR beta chains, V- and J-gene trimming was later linked to a missense DCLRE1C variant. What was likely a sequencing artifact was a cluster of highly shared sequence variants. Cytomegalovirus-associated TCR beta chains were listed, numbering 164.

This receptor was obtained from a woman aged 30 to 39 in good health and CMV-seronegative. This chain joins TRBV18 and TRBJ2-3, with TRBD2 matching 10 bases. Sequencing was done on a sample of PBMCs. The CDR3 loop reads CASSPSSAVASGRLRGDTQYF. CDR3 sequence (DNA): TGTGCCAGCTCACCATCTTCCGCAGTGGCTAGCGGGAGACTGAGGGGGGATACGCAGTATTTT.